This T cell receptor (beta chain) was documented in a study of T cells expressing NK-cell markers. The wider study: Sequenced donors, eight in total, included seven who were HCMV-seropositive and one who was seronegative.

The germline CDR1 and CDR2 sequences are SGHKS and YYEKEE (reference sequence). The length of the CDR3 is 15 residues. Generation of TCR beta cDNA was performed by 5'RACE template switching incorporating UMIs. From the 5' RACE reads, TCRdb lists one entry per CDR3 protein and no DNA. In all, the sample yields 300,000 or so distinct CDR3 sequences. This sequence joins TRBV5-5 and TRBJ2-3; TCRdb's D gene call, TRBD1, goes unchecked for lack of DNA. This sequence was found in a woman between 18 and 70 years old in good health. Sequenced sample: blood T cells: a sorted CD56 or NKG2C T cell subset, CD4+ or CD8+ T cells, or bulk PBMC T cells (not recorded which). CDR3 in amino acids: CASSWLGGSTDTQYF.